This TCR beta chain is drawn from a study of OX40 agonist ivuxolimab in advanced cancers. Study-wide results and limits: Both CD4+ and CD8+ T cell populations in blood had undergone clonal expansion by week 6 at 0.1 to 3.0 mg/kg.

Unmatched junction bases numbered 10, after V lost 5 bases and J lost 1 base. In germline, CDR1 is SEHNR, CDR2 FQNEAQ (reference sequence). There are 17 residues in the CDR3. Repertoires were generated with immunoSEQ multiplex PCR, while TCRdb's copy carries only in-frame clones and drops some. The profile covers approximately 40,000 clones, with about nine tenths appearing a single time and 20% to 30% taken by the ten largest. Worth noting for this clone: As yet, its antigen is unknown.

This TCR came from an adult with an advanced solid tumor such as melanoma, head and neck, liver or kidney cancer. The V and J genes are TRBV7-9 and TRBJ2-2; 7 bases fit TRBD2. Sequencing was performed on CD4+ or CD8+ T cells sorted from blood, taken in a trial of the OX40 agonist ivuxolimab. Here the CDR3 DNA reads TGTGCCAGCAGCCCCAGCTTGAGCGGGGAGAACACCGGGGAGCTGTTTTTT. Translated, it gives CASSPSLSGENTGELFF. Drawing the rest from reference TRBV7-9 and TRBJ2-2, the complete variable domain is DTGVSQNPRHKITKRGQNVTFRCDPISEHNRLYWYRQTLGQGPEFLTYFQNEAQLEKSRLLSDRFSAERPKGSFSTLEIQRTEQGDSAMYLCASSPSLSGENTGELFFGEGSRLTVL.